Listed below are T cell receptor beta chains from one sample, sequenced in a study of T cell responses to AZD1222 COVID-19 vaccine. This table comes from immunoSEQ multiplex PCR, and its TCRdb copy is limited to in-frame clones, with some not included. The sample holds 240,000 or so clones, approximately 95% seen once. Specimen: peripheral blood, collected on day 0 of AZD1222 vaccination. The receptor set was obtained from an adult in good health. The CDR3 runs from the conserved cysteine through the conserved F or W. Fields, in order: V gene, D gene, CDR3 length, J gene, clone size, CDR3 protein, CDR3 DNA. D genes are given only for firm matches. The size of a clone is reported for some rows only, either as once, few or many, or as a class for expanded clones.

V: TRBV28; D: .; length: 12; J: TRBJ2-2; size: .; CDR3: CASRKYAGELFF; DNA: TGTGCCAGCAGAAAATATGCCGGGGAGCTGTTTTTT
V: TRBV7-9; D: .; length: 15; J: TRBJ2-3; size: .; CDR3: CASSAKTRLTDTQYF; DNA: TGTGCCAGCAGCGCTAAGACTAGGCTTACAGATACGCAGTATTTT
V: TRBV27; D: .; length: 14; J: TRBJ2-7; size: .; CDR3: CASSLGGPSYEQYF; DNA: TGTGCCAGCAGTTTAGGGGGGCCCTCCTACGAGCAGTACTTC
V: TRBV9; D: .; length: 15; J: TRBJ2-2; size: .; CDR3: CASSETGHPTGELFF; DNA: TGTGCCAGCAGCGAGACAGGCCATCCCACCGGGGAGCTGTTTTTT
V: TRBV19; D: .; length: 14; J: TRBJ2-3; size: .; CDR3: CASTRRRGTDTQYF; DNA: TGTGCCAGTACCCGGCGGCGAGGCACAGATACGCAGTATTTT
V: TRBV6-6; D: TRBD2; length: 15; J: TRBJ2-3; size: .; CDR3: CASRGGSGGTDTQYF; DNA: TGTGCCAGCCGCGGGGGTAGCGGGGGCACAGATACGCAGTATTTT
V: TRBV6-5; D: .; length: 15; J: TRBJ1-1; size: .; CDR3: CASSYDLRSGTEAFF; DNA: TGTGCCAGCAGTTACGATTTACGGAGTGGCACTGAAGCTTTCTTT
V: TRBV5-4; D: TRBD1; length: 15; J: TRBJ2-7; size: once; CDR3: CASSSSGQGAYEQYF; DNA: TGTGCCAGCAGCTCTTCAGGACAGGGGGCCTACGAGCAGTACTTC
V: TRBV7-2; D: .; length: 11; J: TRBJ2-5; size: .; CDR3: CATWRQETQYF; DNA: TGTGCCACCTGGCGACAAGAGACCCAGTACTTC
V: TRBV7-3; D: .; length: 14; J: TRBJ2-3; size: .; CDR3: CASSYGTRTDTQYF; DNA: TGTGCCAGCAGCTATGGGACCCGCACAGATACGCAGTATTTT
V: TRBV21-1; D: .; length: 15; J: TRBJ2-4; size: .; CDR3: CASSSHEEPKNIQYF; DNA: TGTGCCAGCAGCTCCCACGAGGAGCCTAAAAACATTCAGTACTTC
V: TRBV2; D: .; length: 11; J: TRBJ2-3; size: .; CDR3: CASESTDTQYF; DNA: TGTGCCAGTGAGAGCACAGATACGCAGTATTTT
V: TRBV30; D: .; length: 12; J: TRBJ2-7; size: .; CDR3: CAWSVSVYEQYF; DNA: TGTGCCTGGAGTGTGTCAGTCTACGAGCAGTACTTC
V: TRBV28; D: .; length: 17; J: TRBJ2-3; size: .; CDR3: CASSLDGTPLIGKTQYF; DNA: TGTGCCAGCAGTTTGGACGGGACTCCGCTAATAGGGAAAACGCAGTATTTT
V: TRBV19; D: TRBD1; length: 14; J: TRBJ2-7; size: .; CDR3: CATRSGTGSRMQYF; DNA: TGTGCCACCCGAAGTGGGACAGGGTCCAGAATGCAGTACTTC
V: TRBV15; D: .; length: 15; J: TRBJ1-5; size: .; CDR3: CATRGRGEGNQPQHF; DNA: TGTGCCACCAGGGGCCGAGGGGAGGGCAATCAGCCCCAGCATTTT
V: TRBV2; D: TRBD1; length: 12; J: TRBJ1-1; size: .; CDR3: CAILGGNTEAFF; DNA: TGTGCCATCCTAGGGGGCAACACTGAAGCTTTCTTT
V: TRBV5-4; D: .; length: 13; J: TRBJ2-5; size: .; CDR3: CASSRDTPETQYF; DNA: TGTGCCAGCAGCCGGGACACCCCCGAGACCCAGTACTTC
V: TRBV6-2/TRBV6-3; D: .; length: 15; J: TRBJ1-1; size: .; CDR3: CASSYSINGDTEAFF; DNA: TGTGCCAGCAGTTACTCGATAAACGGGGACACTGAAGCTTTCTTT
V: TRBV18; D: TRBD1; length: 13; J: TRBJ2-7; size: .; CDR3: CASSDQGVGEQYF; DNA: TGTGCCAGCTCAGATCAGGGGGTTGGCGAGCAGTACTTC
V: TRBV18; D: .; length: 12; J: TRBJ2-5; size: .; CDR3: CASSPMGETQYF; DNA: TGTGCCAGCTCACCAATGGGAGAGACCCAGTACTTC
V: TRBV5-1; D: TRBD1; length: 16; J: TRBJ1-2; size: .; CDR3: CASSLAGDREGYGYTF; DNA: TGCGCCAGCAGCTTGGCCGGGGACAGGGAGGGCTATGGCTACACCTTC
V: TRBV5-1; D: TRBD1; length: 15; J: TRBJ2-1; size: .; CDR3: CASSWGQGAGNEQFF; DNA: TGCGCCAGCAGCTGGGGACAGGGGGCAGGGAATGAGCAGTTCTTC
V: TRBV18; D: TRBD1; length: 14; J: TRBJ2-4; size: .; CDR3: CASSQGAAKNIQYF; DNA: TGTGCCAGCTCACAGGGGGCGGCCAAAAACATTCAGTACTTC
V: TRBV27; D: TRBD2; length: 16; J: TRBJ2-2; size: .; CDR3: CASKRGTTRNTGELFF; DNA: TGTGCCAGCAAGAGAGGGACTACACGAAACACCGGGGAGCTGTTTTTT
V: TRBV5-1; D: TRBD1; length: 13; J: TRBJ1-3; size: .; CDR3: CASSPGTANTIYF; DNA: TGCGCCAGCAGCCCAGGGACAGCGAACACCATATATTTT
V: TRBV6-5; D: .; length: 14; J: TRBJ1-5; size: .; CDR3: CAQNPRGIGQPQHF; DNA: TGTGCCCAGAACCCAAGGGGCATTGGTCAGCCCCAGCATTTT
V: TRBV6-5; D: TRBD1; length: 15; J: TRBJ2-5; size: .; CDR3: CASSYSATGKETQYF; DNA: TGTGCCAGCAGTTACTCGGCGACAGGGAAAGAGACCCAGTACTTC
V: TRBV16; D: TRBD2; length: 16; J: TRBJ2-3; size: .; CDR3: CASSPHRTSGTDTQYF; DNA: TGTGCCAGCAGCCCCCACCGGACTAGCGGCACAGATACGCAGTATTTT
V: TRBV3-1/TRBV3-2; D: TRBD1; length: 14; J: TRBJ2-7; size: .; CDR3: CASSPGQGFYEQYF; DNA: TGTGCCAGCAGCCCGGGACAGGGGTTCTACGAGCAGTACTTC
V: TRBV15; D: .; length: 15; J: TRBJ1-2; size: .; CDR3: CATSRGLGGIGGYTF; DNA: TGTGCCACCAGCAGAGGTCTCGGGGGTATTGGTGGCTACACCTTC
V: TRBV4-1; D: TRBD1; length: 15; J: TRBJ2-7; size: .; CDR3: CASSQDSNRGYEQYF; DNA: TGCGCCAGCAGCCAAGATAGCAACAGGGGATACGAGCAGTACTTC
V: TRBV2; D: .; length: 14; J: TRBJ2-5; size: .; CDR3: CASSPRSEAETQYF; DNA: TGTGCCAGCAGTCCGAGGAGCGAAGCAGAGACCCAGTACTTC
V: TRBV5-1; D: .; length: 14; J: TRBJ2-3; size: once; CDR3: CASSLAEGTDTQYF; DNA: TGCGCCAGCAGCTTGGCCGAGGGCACAGATACGCAGTATTTT
V: TRBV4-1; D: .; length: 16; J: TRBJ2-5; size: .; CDR3: CASSQSLFRNQETQYF; DNA: TGCGCCAGCAGCCAGAGCCTTTTTAGGAATCAAGAGACCCAGTACTTC
V: TRBV3-1/TRBV3-2; D: .; length: 14; J: TRBJ1-2; size: .; CDR3: CASSQFNRNYGYTF; DNA: TGTGCCAGCAGCCAATTTAACAGGAACTATGGCTACACCTTC
V: TRBV15; D: .; length: 14; J: TRBJ2-7; size: .; CDR3: CATSRDWSSYEQYF; DNA: TGTGCCACCAGCAGAGATTGGAGCTCCTACGAGCAGTACTTC
V: TRBV7-2; D: .; length: 14; J: TRBJ2-1; size: .; CDR3: CASSLRTGRDEQFF; DNA: TGTGCCAGCAGCCTCCGGACAGGGAGGGATGAGCAGTTCTTC
V: TRBV9; D: .; length: 13; J: TRBJ1-1; size: .; CDR3: CASSVEEDTEAFF; DNA: TGTGCCAGCAGCGTCGAAGAAGACACTGAAGCTTTCTTT
V: TRBV11-2; D: .; length: 13; J: TRBJ1-1; size: .; CDR3: CASSPFMNTEAFF; DNA: TGTGCCAGCAGCCCGTTCATGAACACTGAAGCTTTCTTT
V: TRBV5-6; D: .; length: 11; J: TRBJ2-7; size: .; CDR3: CASSLAGEQYF; DNA: TGTGCCAGCAGCTTGGCCGGCGAGCAGTACTTC
V: TRBV7-9; D: .; length: 16; J: TRBJ1-1; size: .; CDR3: CASSLGGRSENTEAFF; DNA: TGTGCCAGCAGCTTAGGGGGACGGTCCGAGAACACTGAAGCTTTCTTT
V: TRBV5-4; D: .; length: 14; J: TRBJ2-3; size: .; CDR3: CASSLAGGTDTQYF; DNA: TGTGCCAGCAGCTTGGCCGGAGGCACAGATACGCAGTATTTT
V: TRBV28; D: .; length: 13; J: TRBJ1-2; size: .; CDR3: CASSLRDTYGYTF; DNA: TGTGCCAGCAGCCTCCGGGACACCTATGGCTACACCTTC
V: TRBV5-1; D: TRBD1; length: 13; J: TRBJ1-2; size: .; CDR3: CASSPGQGIGYTF; DNA: TGCGCCAGCAGCCCGGGACAGGGAATTGGCTACACCTTC
V: TRBV3-1/TRBV3-2; D: .; length: 15; J: TRBJ1-5; size: .; CDR3: CASSQVSGANQPQHF; DNA: TGTGCCAGCAGCCAAGTTTCAGGGGCAAATCAGCCCCAGCATTTT